These 9 T cell receptor beta chains originate from one sample sequenced in a study of early T cells in non-severe SARS-CoV-2 infection. TCRdb reprocessed the 5' RACE reads via MiXCR and lists one record per CDR3 protein. Of about 83,000 distinct CDR3 sequences listed, more than 9% are singletons. Material: whole blood, obtained at baseline. The receptors were sampled from an adult who was a healthcare worker with PCR-confirmed SARS-CoV-2 infection or an uninfected control (not recorded which).

A single count supports this clonotype. This chain connects TRBV3-1 to TRBJ1-2, with D perhaps matching TRBD1 (5 bases). The V and J ends lost 4 bases and 4 bases respectively, with 13 bases between them. Germline values: CDR1 LGHDT, CDR2 YNNKEL (reference sequence). This CDR3 region has 14 residues. CDR3 loop: CASSRDGTRYGYTF. The CDR3, as DNA: TGTGCCAGCAGCCGGGATGGGACTCGCTATGGCTACACCTTC.

The rearrangement joins TRBV6-6 to TRBJ2-7; 8 bases are shared with TRBD2. Trimming took 2 bases from V and 2 from J; bases not matched to a gene: 17. This CDR3 region has 19 residues. CDR1 MNHNY and CDR2 SVGAGI come from the germline V gene (reference sequence). Here the CDR3 DNA reads TGTGCCAGCAGTTACACCGAGGGGTACGGGAGGGCTCCTCCCTACGAGCAGTACTTC. Residues: CASSYTEGYGRAPPYEQYF.

This clonotype came up many times. This chain links TRBV7-9 with TRBJ2-3, with a possible D match to TRBD2 (5 bases). The CDR3 is 15 residues long. Trimming cost V 5 bases and J 7 bases, with 19 bases left between them. Per the germline V gene, CDR1 is SEHNR and CDR2 is FQNEAQ (reference sequence). The CDR3: CASSKDRAGGYTQYF. The CDR3, as DNA: TGTGCCAGCAGCAAGGACCGCGCCGGAGGTTATACGCAGTATTTT.

This clonotype was counted between two and nine times. The chain employs TRBV28 and TRBJ1-2; D ambiguous. The length of the CDR3 is 11 residues. V gave up 7 bases and J gave up 8 bases, with 11 bases separating them. The germline CDR1 and CDR2 sequences are MDHEN and SYDVKM. CDR3 amino acids: CASNPGRGYTF. The DNA of the CDR3 is TGTGCCAGCAACCCGGGCCGAGGCTACACCTTC.

The chain uses TRBV5-1 and TRBJ2-7; tentative D call: TRBD2 (6 bases). Trimming shortened V by 4 bases and J by 1 base, and 12 bases separated the two germline ends. Germline loops: CDR1 SGHRS, CDR2 YFSETQ. CDR3 size: 14 residues. The CDR3 coding sequence is TGCGCCAGCAGCCTTCAGACTAGTTCCTACGAGCAGTACTTC. Its protein product is CASSLQTSSYEQYF.

In its sample, this clonotype was seen once. The rearrangement joins TRBV29-1 to TRBJ2-7, with TRBD1 as a possible D gene (5 bases). Trimming removed 6 bases from V and 6 bases from J, with 15 bases in between. The CDR3 extends over 12 amino acids. CDR1 is SQVTM and CDR2 is ANQGSEA in the germline V gene. The CDR3 here is CSVGHHRGEQYF. CDR3 sequence (DNA): TGCAGCGTAGGACATCACCGAGGCGAGCAGTACTTC.

This clonotype was recorded many times. The chain combines TRBV3-1 with TRBJ2-7; D might be TRBD1 or TRBD2, each matching 5 bases. CDR3 length: 13 amino acids. V was shortened by 1 base and J by 4 bases, with 8 bases between the two germline ends. The V gene's germline CDR1 is LGHDT and CDR2 YNNKEL (reference sequence). CDR3 in amino acids: CASSQVEGYEQYF. The CDR3 DNA is TGTGCCAGCAGCCAAGTTGAGGGGTACGAGCAGTACTTC.

V and J are TRBV4-2 and TRBJ2-1; TRBD2 aligns across 7 bases. CDR1 is LGHNA and CDR2 is YNFKEQ in the germline V gene. The J segment lost 6 bases and the V segment lost 0 bases, leaving 5 bases of the junction unmatched. The CDR3 runs to 15 residues. The CDR3 protein is CASSQDGLAVNEQFF. The CDR3 nucleotides read TGTGCCAGCAGCCAAGACGGGCTAGCGGTCAATGAGCAGTTCTTC.

The rearrangement uses TRBV20-1 and TRBJ2-7; a possible D gene is TRBD2 (6 bases). CDR1 is DFQATT and CDR2 is SNEGSKA in the germline V gene (reference sequence). The length of the CDR3 is 13 residues. Trimming shortened V by 2 bases and J by 7 bases, and 15 bases separated the two germline ends. CDR3 residues: CSARPTSFREQYF. The CDR3 DNA follows: TGCAGTGCTAGACCGACTAGTTTTCGGGAGCAGTACTTC.